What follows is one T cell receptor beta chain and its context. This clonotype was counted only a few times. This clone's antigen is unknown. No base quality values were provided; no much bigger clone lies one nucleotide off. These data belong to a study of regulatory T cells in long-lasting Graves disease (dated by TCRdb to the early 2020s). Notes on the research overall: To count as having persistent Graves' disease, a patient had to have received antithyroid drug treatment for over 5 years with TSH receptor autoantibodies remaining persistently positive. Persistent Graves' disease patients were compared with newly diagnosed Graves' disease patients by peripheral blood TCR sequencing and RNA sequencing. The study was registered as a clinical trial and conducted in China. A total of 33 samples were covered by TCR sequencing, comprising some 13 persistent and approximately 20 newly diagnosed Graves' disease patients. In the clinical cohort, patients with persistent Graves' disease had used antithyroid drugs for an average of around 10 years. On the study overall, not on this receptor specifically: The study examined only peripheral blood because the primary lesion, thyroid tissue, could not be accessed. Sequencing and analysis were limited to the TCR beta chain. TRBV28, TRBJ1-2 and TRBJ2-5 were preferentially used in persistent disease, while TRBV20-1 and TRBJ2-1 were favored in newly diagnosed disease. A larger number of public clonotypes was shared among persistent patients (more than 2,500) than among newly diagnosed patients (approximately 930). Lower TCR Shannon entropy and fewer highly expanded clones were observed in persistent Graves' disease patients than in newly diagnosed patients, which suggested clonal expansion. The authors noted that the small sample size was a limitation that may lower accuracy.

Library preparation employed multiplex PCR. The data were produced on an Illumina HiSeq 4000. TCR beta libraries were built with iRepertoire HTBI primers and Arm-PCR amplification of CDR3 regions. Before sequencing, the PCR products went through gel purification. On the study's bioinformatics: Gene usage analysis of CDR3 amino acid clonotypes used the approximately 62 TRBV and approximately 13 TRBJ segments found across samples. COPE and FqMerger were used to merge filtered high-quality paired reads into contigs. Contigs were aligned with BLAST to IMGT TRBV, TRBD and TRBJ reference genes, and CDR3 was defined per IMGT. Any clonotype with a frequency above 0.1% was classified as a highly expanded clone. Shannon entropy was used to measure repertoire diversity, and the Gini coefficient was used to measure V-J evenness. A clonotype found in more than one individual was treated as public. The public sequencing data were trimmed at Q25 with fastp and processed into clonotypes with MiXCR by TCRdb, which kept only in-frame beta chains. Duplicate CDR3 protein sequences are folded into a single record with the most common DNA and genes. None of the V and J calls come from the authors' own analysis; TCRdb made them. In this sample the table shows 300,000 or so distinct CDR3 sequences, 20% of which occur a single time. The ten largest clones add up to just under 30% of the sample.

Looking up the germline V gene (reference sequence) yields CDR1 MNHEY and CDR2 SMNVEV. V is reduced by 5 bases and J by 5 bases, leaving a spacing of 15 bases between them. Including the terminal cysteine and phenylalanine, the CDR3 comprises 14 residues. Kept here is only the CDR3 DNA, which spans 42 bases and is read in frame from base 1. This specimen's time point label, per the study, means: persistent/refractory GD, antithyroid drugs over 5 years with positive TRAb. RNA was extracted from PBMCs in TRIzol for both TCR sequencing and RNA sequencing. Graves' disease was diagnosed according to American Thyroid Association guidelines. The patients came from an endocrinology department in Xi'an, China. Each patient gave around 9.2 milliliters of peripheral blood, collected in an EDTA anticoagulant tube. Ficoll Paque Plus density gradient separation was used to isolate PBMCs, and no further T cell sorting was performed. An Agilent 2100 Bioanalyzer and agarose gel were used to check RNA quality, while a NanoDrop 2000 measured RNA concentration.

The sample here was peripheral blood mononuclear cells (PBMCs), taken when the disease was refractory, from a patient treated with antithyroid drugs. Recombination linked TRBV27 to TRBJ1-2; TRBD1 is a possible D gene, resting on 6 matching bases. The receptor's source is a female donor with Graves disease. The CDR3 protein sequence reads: CASSPRGTLYGYTF. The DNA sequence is TGTGCCAGCAGTCCCAGAGGGACACTTTATGGCTACACCTTC.